This T cell receptor (beta chain) was retrieved from a study of blood T cell repertoires in COVID-19. Authors' analysis steps: The assay estimated nucleated cells by amplifying reference gene primers. Produced via immunoSEQ multiplex PCR; TCRdb's table is partial and in-frame only. V, J and clone size are those of that table, while D and trimming were read from the DNA. This table has 150,000 to 200,000 clones, 88% appearing once. CDR3 length: 14 residues. The germline gives CDR1 MNHEY, CDR2 SVGEGT. The V and J ends lost 3 bases and 2 bases respectively, with 11 bases between them. The receptor's source is a human donor in a cohort sampled during active COVID-19. The sequenced sample consisted of peripheral blood. The gene calls are TRBV6-2 or TRBV6-3 and TRBJ2-7; TRBD2 might be the D (6 bases). The CDR3 spells CASSYRAGTYEQYF. The CDR3 DNA sequence: TGTGCCAGCAGTTATAGAGCGGGCACCTACGAGCAGTACTTC.